Below are 30 T cell receptor beta chains sequenced from a single sample in a study of T cells in Graves' hyperthyroidism and ophthalmopathy. RNA transcripts yielded amplified TCR beta CDR3 regions. Initially, a first-round RT-PCR of the TCR CDR3 employed the HTBI primer set. One entry per CDR3 protein, called by TCRdb with MiXCR from the multiplex PCR reads. The sample yields hundreds of thousands of distinct CDR3 sequences, roughly 22% seen once. Sequenced sample: blood. The receptors originated from a man younger than 45 with Graves' ophthalmopathy.

This clonotype was observed a handful of times. This sequence joins TRBV6-2 or TRBV6-3 and TRBJ1-1; D may be TRBD1 (5 bases). The CDR3 has 16 amino acids. V lost 2 bases and J 0 bases, leaving 13 bases between the germline ends. The germline V gene encodes CDR1 MNHEY and CDR2 SVGEGT. The CDR3 region is CASSYMRQFMNTEAFF. CDR3 nucleotide sequence: TGTGCCAGCAGTTACATGCGACAGTTCATGAACACTGAAGCTTTCTTT.

This rearrangement joins TRBV5-1 to TRBJ2-3; the match to TRBD2 covers 8 bases. The CDR3 extends over 17 amino acids. The V gene's germline CDR1 is SGHRS and CDR2 YFSETQ. J lost 5 bases, V lost 2 bases, and 13 bases had no gene match. For the CDR3, the DNA is TGCGCCAGCAGCTTTTTCCCACCGGGAGGGCGGGGAGATACGCAGTATTTT. Translating it yields CASSFFPPGGRGDTQYF.

This clonotype was seen a handful of times. J is TRBJ2-1 and V is TRBV11-3; TRBD2 aligns across 9 bases. The germline V gene has CDR1 SGHNT and CDR2 YENEEA. This CDR3 has 15 amino acids. After removal of 4 bases from V and 7 bases from J, the junction contained 8 bases not matched to a gene. The CDR3 sequence: CASSSYSGSRNEQFF. CDR3 DNA: TGTGCCAGCAGCTCCTATAGCGGGAGCAGGAATGAGCAGTTCTTC.

This clonotype was counted ten times or more. V usage is TRBV12-3 or TRBV12-4 and J usage is TRBJ1-1; weak D call: TRBD1 (5 bases). V gave up 3 bases and J gave up 4 bases, with 15 bases separating them. This CDR3 is 15 amino acids long. CDR3 DNA sequence: TGTGCCAGCAGTTTGTTCTGGGGCTCAGGCACTGAAGCTTTCTTT. It yields the protein CASSLFWGSGTEAFF.

The V gene is TRBV3-1, the J gene TRBJ1-1; no reliable D call. Looked up from germline, CDR1 is LGHDT and CDR2 is YNNKEL (reference sequence). The CDR3 loop spans 12 amino acids. Between the trimmed V and J ends, which lost 1 base and 7 bases, there was a span of 7 bases. CDR3 sequence reads: CASSQVGDEAFF. CDR3 DNA sequence: TGTGCCAGCAGCCAAGTGGGAGATGAAGCTTTCTTT.

This clonotype was counted ten times or more. V is TRBV10-3 and J is TRBJ1-1; no reliable D call. The CDR3 runs 16 residues. The germline V gene has CDR1 ENHRY and CDR2 SYGVKD. The ends were cut back, 4 bases at V and 0 bases at J, with 15 bases in the middle. The CDR3 sequence is CAISGGDSAMNTEAFF. Here the CDR3 DNA reads TGTGCCATCAGTGGTGGTGATTCGGCTATGAACACTGAAGCTTTCTTT.

This clonotype was counted only a few times. The chain uses TRBV3-1 and TRBJ1-1, with D tentatively TRBD1 (6 bases). Germline V gene lookup returns CDR1 LGHDT and CDR2 YNNKEL (reference sequence). This CDR3 region has 13 residues. V was pared by 8 bases and J by 0 bases, with 10 bases between. CDR3 protein: CASGRGMNTEAFF. CDR3 DNA: TGTGCCAGCGGGAGGGGGATGAACACTGAAGCTTTCTTT.

This clonotype was counted a few times. Compared with germline, one end of the junction differs, possibly owing to a read error. V is TRBV5-1 and J is TRBJ2-1; no clear D gene. CDR3 length: 12 residues. Germline CDR1 reads SGHRS; CDR2 reads YFSETQ. CDR3 residues: CASRAVDNEQLF. Written as DNA, the CDR3 is TGCGCCAGCAGGGCGGTAGACAATGAGCAGCTCTTC.

This clonotype was seen a few times. The rearrangement uses TRBV6-1 and TRBJ1-4; D unresolved. V lost 5 bases, J lost 7 bases, and 14 bases lay in between. This CDR3 has 14 amino acids. CDR1 and CDR2 (germline): MNHNS, SASEGT. The CDR3 reads CASSYTGRGEKLFF. DNA of the CDR3: TGTGCCAGCAGTTATACGGGCCGCGGTGAAAAACTGTTTTTT.

The V call is TRBV20-1, the J call TRBJ2-7; perhaps TRBD2 as D (7 bases). Germline values: CDR1 DFQATT, CDR2 SNEGSKA (reference sequence). V lost 6 bases, J lost 3 bases, and 15 bases lay in between. The CDR3 consists of 13 residues. In DNA form, the CDR3 reads TGCAGTGCCCTCACGGGGGGCTACTACGAGCAGTACTTC. The encoded protein is CSALTGGYYEQYF.

V and J are TRBV11-3 and TRBJ2-4, with unresolved D. This CDR3 region has 16 residues. Germline CDR1 is SGHNT and CDR2 is YENEEA. Trimming removed 1 base from V and 2 bases from J, with 12 bases in between. CDR3 DNA: TGTGCCAGCAGCTTAGGAGGTAGCCCAACCAAAAACATTCAGTACTTC. This encodes CASSLGGSPTKNIQYF.

This clonotype was recorded a few times. V usage is TRBV27 and J usage is TRBJ2-1; maybe TRBD2 (5 bases). The V end lost 2 bases, the J end lost 5 bases, and 13 bases lay between the germline ends. This CDR3 spans 15 amino acids. The V gene's germline CDR1 is MNHEY and CDR2 SMNVEV (reference sequence). CDR3 DNA: TGTGCCAGCAGTTTACGAGGGCACCTAAACAATGAGCAGTTCTTC. This encodes CASSLRGHLNNEQFF.

CDR3 nucleotide sequence: TGTGCCAGCTCCTACCCCCAGGGTAGCGAGACCCAGTACTTC. Encoded protein: CASSYPQGSETQYF. The chain recombines TRBV7-8 with TRBJ2-5; tentative D call: TRBD1 (5 bases). There are 14 residues in the CDR3. With 8 bases removed from V and 5 bases from J, the gap between germline ends came to 18 bases. Germline assignment: CDR1 SGHVS and CDR2 FQNEAQ.

Of note for this clonotype: A read error is possible here, since a much larger clone lies one base away. Since no conserved phenylalanine or tryptophan closes the CDR3, a read error is the likely cause. The chain recombines TRBV2 with TRBJ1-5, with unresolved D. The CDR3 spans 14 residues. Germline CDR1 reads SNHLY; CDR2 reads FYNNEI. V gave up 6 bases and J gave up 0 bases, with 9 bases separating them. In nucleotides, the CDR3 is TGTGCCAGCAGGGGGTCCATTAGCAATCAGCCCCAGCATCTT. Translated: CASRGSISNQPQHL.

In this sample, this clonotype turned up many times. The CDR3 sequence is CSARAATAQFYGYTF. The CDR3 DNA is TGCAGTGCTAGAGCCGCGACAGCCCAGTTCTATGGCTACACCTTC. The chain employs TRBV20-1 and TRBJ1-2; D is possibly TRBD1 (5 bases). This CDR3 is 15 amino acids long. Germline lookup yields CDR1 DFQATT and CDR2 SNEGSKA (reference sequence). V lost 1 base, J lost 4 bases, and 16 bases lay in between.

In this sample, this clonotype turned up many times. CDR3 DNA: TGTGCCAGCAGTGAACTAGCGGGAGGGTACAATGAGCAGTTCTTC. Translated, it gives CASSELAGGYNEQFF. This chain joins TRBV6-1 and TRBJ2-1, with 12 nucleotides matching TRBD2. CDR3 length: 15 residues. After removal of 2 bases from V and 4 bases from J, the junction contained 0 bases not matched to a gene. The germline CDR1 and CDR2 sequences are MNHNS and SASEGT.

This clonotype appeared a few times. The chain links TRBV18 to TRBJ2-7; D is undetermined. Germline CDR1 reads KGHSH; CDR2 reads LQKENI. Deletions cut 2 bases from V and 2 bases from J, with 10 bases between. CDR3 length: 14 amino acids. CDR3 region: CASSPKRGAYEQYF. The DNA for the CDR3 is TGTGCCAGCTCACCAAAACGCGGCGCCTACGAGCAGTACTTC.

The V call is TRBV29-1, the J call TRBJ2-6; no definite D call. The length of the CDR3 is 15 residues. Germline assignment: CDR1 SQVTM and CDR2 ANQGSEA. V lost 6 bases to trimming and J lost 1 base, with 13 bases between them. The CDR3 coding sequence is TGCAGCGTACCCAGTCCGGCTTCTGGGGCCAACGTCCTGACTTTC. It codes for CSVPSPASGANVLTF.

This clonotype was picked up a small number of times. A much bigger clone sits one base away, suggesting this may be a read error. The genes are TRBV12-3 or TRBV12-4 and TRBJ2-1, with TRBD2 matching over 13 bases. The V gene end was trimmed by 6 bases and the J gene end by 2 bases; junction bases not matched to a gene: 4. The CDR3 has 16 amino acids. DNA of the CDR3: TGTGCCAGCAGGCCGGGACTAGCGGGAACCTACAATGAGCAGTTCTTC. It encodes CASRPGLAGTYNEQFF.

There are a few counts of this clonotype. This sequence joins TRBV3-1 and TRBJ1-6; TRBD1 is a possible D gene (5 bases). V was clipped by 2 bases and J by 7 bases, with 27 bases between them. CDR1 is LGHDT, CDR2 YNNKEL, per germline (reference sequence). The length of the CDR3 is 20 residues. CDR3 amino acids: CASSQLGKLPRGRRNSPLHF. In nucleotides, the CDR3 is TGTGCCAGCAGCCAATTGGGGAAATTGCCTCGGGGCCGCCGGAATTCACCCCTCCACTTT.

The V gene is TRBV28, the J gene TRBJ2-7; a possible D gene is TRBD2 (5 bases). This CDR3 region has 14 residues. V was cut by 5 bases and J by 2 bases, with 13 bases left in between. Germline lookup yields CDR1 MDHEN and CDR2 SYDVKM. The CDR3 nucleotides are TGTGCCAGCAGTCATGAGGAGGCCCCCTACGAGCAGTACTTC. Translation: CASSHEEAPYEQYF.

Concerning this clonotype: The junction and the germline gene differ at one end; a read error may be behind it. The rearrangement links TRBV12-3 or TRBV12-4 to TRBJ1-5; no reliable D call. The CDR3 runs to 12 residues. The CDR3 region has the DNA TGTGCCAGCAAGATAAGCAATCGGCCCCAGCATTTT. This codes for CASKISNRPQHF.

In this sample, this clonotype turned up many times. The chain recombines TRBV28 with TRBJ2-5; a possible D gene is TRBD2 (6 bases). This CDR3 is built from 13 residues. V lost 2 bases and J 5 bases, leaving 9 bases between the germline ends. Germline CDR1 MDHEN, CDR2 SYDVKM. CDR3 residues: CASSLASVETQYF. The CDR3 DNA sequence: TGTGCCAGCAGTTTAGCTAGCGTGGAGACCCAGTACTTC.

V and J are TRBV20-1 and TRBJ2-1; D ambiguous. Per germline, CDR1 DFQATT and CDR2 SNEGSKA (reference sequence). CDR3 length: 12 residues. The V end lost 3 bases, the J end lost 3 bases, and 6 bases lay between the germline ends. The CDR3 DNA reads TGCAGTGCTAGGGTCCTCTACAATGAGCAGTTCTTC. Protein product: CSARVLYNEQFF.

In its sample, this clonotype was seen a few times. The V call is TRBV7-9, the J call TRBJ1-2; the D is unclear. Germline V gives CDR1 SEHNR, CDR2 FQNEAQ (reference sequence). Trimming stripped 2 bases from V and 9 bases from J, with 13 bases between. The CDR3 totals 13 residues. The CDR3 is CASSLQVSASYTF. The CDR3 nucleotides read TGTGCCAGCAGCTTACAGGTTTCGGCGAGCTACACCTTC. Drawing the rest from reference TRBV7-9 and TRBJ1-2, the complete variable domain is DTGVSQNPRHKITKRGQNVTFRCDPISEHNRLYWYRQTLGQGPEFLTYFQNEAQLEKSRLLSDRFSAERPKGSFSTLEIQRTEQGDSAMYLCASSLQVSASYTFGSGTRLTVV.

The V call is TRBV6-2 or TRBV6-3, the J call TRBJ2-3; D is tentatively TRBD1 or TRBD2 (5 bases each). The CDR3 loop spans 13 amino acids. The V end was cut by 6 bases, the J end by 8 bases, with 15 bases between. Germline V gene lookup returns CDR1 MNHEY and CDR2 SVGEGT. Here the CDR3 DNA reads TGTGCCAGCAGACCCGGGGCCCTCGTTACGCAGTATTTT. Amino acid sequence: CASRPGALVTQYF.

This rearrangement joins TRBV4-1 to TRBJ2-7; 9 bases match TRBD2. In germline, CDR1 is MGHRA, CDR2 YSYEKL. Germline trimming cut 2 bases from V and 2 bases from J; bases unmatched to any gene: 7. This CDR3 has 16 amino acids. CDR3 coding DNA: TGCGCCAGCAGCCAACGGTCTAGCGGGACCGCCTACGAGCAGTACTTC. Amino acid sequence: CASSQRSSGTAYEQYF.

This clonotype was detected many times. This chain uses TRBV12-3 or TRBV12-4 with TRBJ2-7, with 12 bases aligning to TRBD2. This CDR3 region has 15 residues. Losses at the gene ends were 5 bases for V and 3 bases for J; bases not matched to a gene: 5. CDR3 amino acids: CASSPLAGGLYEQYF. The DNA of the CDR3 is TGTGCCAGCAGTCCTCTAGCGGGAGGGCTCTACGAGCAGTACTTC.

The CDR3 spells CASSWGKDSYEQYF. The CDR3 coding sequence is TGTGCCAGCAGCTGGGGTAAGGATTCCTACGAGCAGTACTTC. V is TRBV5-5 and J is TRBJ2-7; no clear D gene. Between the trimmed V and J ends, which lost 3 bases and 1 base, there was a span of 11 bases. CDR3 length: 14 residues. The germline CDR1 and CDR2 sequences are SGHKS and YYEKEE (reference sequence). The whole variable domain, remainder taken from reference TRBV5-5 and TRBJ2-7, is DAGVTQSPTHLIKTRGQQVTLRCSPISGHKSVSWYQQVLGQGPQFIFQYYEKEERGRGNFPDRFSARQFPNYSSELNVNALLLGDSALYLCASSWGKDSYEQYFGPGTRLTVT.

This chain joins TRBV7-9 and TRBJ2-2; D unclear. The germline CDR1 and CDR2 sequences are SEHNR and FQNEAQ (reference sequence). This CDR3 has 15 residues. The V gene lost 5 bases and the J gene lost 6 bases, with 16 bases spanning the gap. CDR3 amino acids: CASSNPPGLAGELFF. DNA for the CDR3: TGTGCCAGCAGCAACCCCCCGGGTTTGGCCGGGGAGCTGTTTTTT.